This T cell receptor (beta chain) was sequenced during a study of cytomegalovirus exposure and HLA in healthy donors. Both 60 Vbeta primers and 13 Jbeta primers went into the PCR. The method was immunoSEQ multiplex PCR; TCRdb's version includes in-frame clones alone and lacks a portion of them. The table lists roughly 97,000 clones, 70% to 75% of them singletons, with about 3.5% in the top ten. Deletions cut 3 bases from V and 6 bases from J, with 14 bases between. The CDR3 contains 14 residues. The germline V gene encodes CDR1 SGHRS and CDR2 YFSETQ. Those who donated were healthy bone marrow donors. This sequence joins TRBV5-1 and TRBJ2-3; tentative D call: TRBD2 (6 bases). The sample comprised PBMCs. This receptor was identified in a man aged 35 to 55 in good health and CMV-seronegative. As DNA, the CDR3 is TGCGCCAGCAGCTCGGGGGAGGTTACCGATACGCAGTATTTT. As protein: CASSSGEVTDTQYF.